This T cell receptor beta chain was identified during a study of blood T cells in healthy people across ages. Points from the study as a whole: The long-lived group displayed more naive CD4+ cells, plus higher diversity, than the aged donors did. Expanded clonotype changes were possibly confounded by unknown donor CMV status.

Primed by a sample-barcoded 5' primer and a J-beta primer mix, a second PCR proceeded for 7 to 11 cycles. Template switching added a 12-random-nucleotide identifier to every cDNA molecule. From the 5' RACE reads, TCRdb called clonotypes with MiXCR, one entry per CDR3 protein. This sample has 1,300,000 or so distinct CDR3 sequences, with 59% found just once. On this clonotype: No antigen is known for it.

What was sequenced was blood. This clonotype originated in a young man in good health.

The CDR3 region is CASSVGAGLFTDTQYF. The CDR3, as DNA: TGTGCCAGCAGCGTAGGAGCCGGGCTCTTCACAGATACGCAGTATTTT. V is TRBV9 and J is TRBJ2-3; D is uncertain. V was trimmed by 0 bases and J by 2 bases, leaving 13 bases between them. The CDR3 has 16 amino acids. Germline V gives CDR1 SGDLS, CDR2 YYNGEE.